Listed below are T cell receptor beta chains from one sample, sequenced in a study of CD8 T cells in Susac syndrome. Each CDR3 protein gets one entry after TCRdb re-called the immunoSEQ multiplex PCR reads with MiXCR. The sample lists about 190,000 distinct CDR3 sequences; about 94% were seen once. Material: CD4+ T cells from PBMCs. The receptor set was obtained from a human donor in good health. Both conserved end residues are part of each CDR3. A D gene is named only where the DNA matches it firmly. Clone sizes are given selectively: once, few, many, or a class where the clone is expanded.

j_gene,v_gene,abundance,d_gene,CDR3nt,CDR3aa
TRBJ1-1,TRBV7-2,NA,NA,TGTGCCAGCAGCCCGGGGGCGAACACTGAAGCTTTCTTT,CASSPGANTEAFF
TRBJ2-2,TRBV7-3,NA,TRBD2,TGTGCCAGCAGCCGGGGACTAGCGGGGGGGCGAATCGGGGAGCTGTTTTTT,CASSRGLAGGRIGELFF
TRBJ1-6,TRBV6-6,NA,TRBD1,TGTGCCAGCAGTCCCCAACAGGGGGCCTCAAATTCACCCCTCCACTTT,CASSPQQGASNSPLHF
TRBJ2-3,TRBV7-9,NA,TRBD2,TGTGCCAGCAGCTCCGGGACTAGCGGGGGGATACACTACACAGATACGCAGTATTTT,CASSSGTSGGIHYTDTQYF
TRBJ2-5,TRBV12-3/TRBV12-4,NA,TRBD2,TGTGCCAGCAGTCCCGGGGGGGGGAGGGAGACCCAGTACTTC,CASSPGGGRETQYF
TRBJ1-3,TRBV30,NA,NA,TGTGCCTGGGGTAGAAACACCATATATTTT,CAWGRNTIYF
TRBJ2-4,TRBV29-1,NA,TRBD2,TGCAGCGGCGGACTGGGGCGGGGGAGCATTCAGTACTTC,CSGGLGRGSIQYF
TRBJ1-2,TRBV5-1,NA,NA,TGCGCCAGCAGCTTGGAAGGGGGTTCTTTATATGGCTACACCTTC,CASSLEGGSLYGYTF
TRBJ1-6,TRBV7-3,once,NA,TGTGCCAGCAGCTCGAGCACAGGGCAAAATTCACCCCTCCACTTT,CASSSSTGQNSPLHF
TRBJ1-5,TRBV27,once,NA,TGTGCCAGCAGTATGGGGGGACCCCAGCATTTT,CASSMGGPQHF
TRBJ1-2,TRBV20-1,NA,NA,TGCAGTGCTAGAGATGCGAGGGGAGTGAACTATGGCTACACCTTC,CSARDARGVNYGYTF
TRBJ2-6,TRBV5-1,few,NA,TGCGCCAGCAGCCCTGAGACAAGGACCCTCTTGGGGGCCAACGTCCTGACTTTC,CASSPETRTLLGANVLTF
TRBJ1-3,TRBV7-6,NA,NA,TGTGCCAGCAGCGAACAGGTCTCTGGAAACACCATATATTTT,CASSEQVSGNTIYF
TRBJ2-3,TRBV3-1,NA,NA,TGTGCCAGCAGCCAAGTCTTCACAGATACGCAGTATTTT,CASSQVFTDTQYF
TRBJ2-2,TRBV5-1,NA,NA,TGCGCCAGCAGCCAGGAAGAGGGGGCCGGGGAGCTGTTTTTT,CASSQEEGAGELFF
TRBJ2-7,TRBV6-1,NA,TRBD1,TGTGCCAGCAACCTAGACAGGGGCCTCGCCTACGAGCAGTACTTC,CASNLDRGLAYEQYF
TRBJ1-6,TRBV7-3,NA,TRBD1,TGTGCCAGCAGCTTATGGGACAGTAATTCACCCCTCCACTTT,CASSLWDSNSPLHF
TRBJ1-1,TRBV14,once,NA,TGTGCCAGCAGCCACACGGTGAACACTGAAGCTTTCTTT,CASSHTVNTEAFF
TRBJ1-5,TRBV20-1,NA,NA,TGCAGTGCCCCCGGGACCTTAGGCAATCAGCCCCAGCATTTT,CSAPGTLGNQPQHF
TRBJ1-1,TRBV28,NA,NA,TGTGCCAGCAGTTTACTTCGGGTCCCTGAAGCTTTCTTT,CASSLLRVPEAFF